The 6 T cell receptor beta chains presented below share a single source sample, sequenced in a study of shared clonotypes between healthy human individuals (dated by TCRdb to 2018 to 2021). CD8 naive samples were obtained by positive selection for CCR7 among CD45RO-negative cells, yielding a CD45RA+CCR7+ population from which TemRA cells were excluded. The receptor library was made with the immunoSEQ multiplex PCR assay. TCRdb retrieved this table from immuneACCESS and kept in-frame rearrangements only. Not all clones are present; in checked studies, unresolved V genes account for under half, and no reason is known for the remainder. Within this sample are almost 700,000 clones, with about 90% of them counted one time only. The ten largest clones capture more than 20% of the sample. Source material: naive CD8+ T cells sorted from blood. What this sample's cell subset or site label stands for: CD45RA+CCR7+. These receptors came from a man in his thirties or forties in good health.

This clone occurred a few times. CDR3 sequence reads: CASSEVDIDQEPGNTIYF. CDR3 bases: TGTGCCAGCAGTGAAGTAGATATTGATCAGGAACCTGGAAACACCATATATTTT. The V and J genes are TRBV6-1 and TRBJ1-3; D unresolved. V was shortened by 1 base and J by 2 bases, with 18 bases between the two germline ends. From germline, CDR1 is MNHNS and CDR2 SASEGT. The CDR3 sequence is 18 residues long.

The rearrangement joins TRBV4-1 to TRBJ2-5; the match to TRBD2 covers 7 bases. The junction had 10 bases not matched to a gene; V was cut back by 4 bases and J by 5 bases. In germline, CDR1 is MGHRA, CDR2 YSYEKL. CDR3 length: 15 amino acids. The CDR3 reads CASSLRPGEGETQYF. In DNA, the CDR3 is TGCGCCAGCAGCCTACGACCTGGGGAGGGTGAGACCCAGTACTTC.

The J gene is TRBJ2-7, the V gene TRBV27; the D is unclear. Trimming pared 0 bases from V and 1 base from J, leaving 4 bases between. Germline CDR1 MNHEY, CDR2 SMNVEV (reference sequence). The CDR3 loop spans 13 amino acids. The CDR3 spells CASSLSISYEQYF. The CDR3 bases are TGTGCCAGCAGTTTATCGATATCCTACGAGCAGTACTTC.

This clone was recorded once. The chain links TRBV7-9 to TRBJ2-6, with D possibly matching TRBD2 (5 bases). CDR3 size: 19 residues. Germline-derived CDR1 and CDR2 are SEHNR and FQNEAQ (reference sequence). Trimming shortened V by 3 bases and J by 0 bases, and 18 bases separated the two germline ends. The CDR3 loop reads CASSLDFTGRGSGANVLTF. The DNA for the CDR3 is TGTGCCAGCAGCTTGGACTTCACGGGTCGAGGCTCTGGGGCCAACGTCCTGACTTTC.

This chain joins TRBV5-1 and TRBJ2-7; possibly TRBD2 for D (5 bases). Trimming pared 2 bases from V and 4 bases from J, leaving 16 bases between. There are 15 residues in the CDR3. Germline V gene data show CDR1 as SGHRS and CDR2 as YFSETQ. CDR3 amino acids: CASSFERGPVYEQYF. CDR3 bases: TGCGCCAGCAGCTTTGAACGGGGTCCGGTGTACGAGCAGTACTTC.

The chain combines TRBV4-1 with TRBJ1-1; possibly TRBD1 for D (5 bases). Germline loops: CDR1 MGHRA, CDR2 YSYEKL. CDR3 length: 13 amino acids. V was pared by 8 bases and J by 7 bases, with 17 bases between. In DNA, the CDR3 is TGCGCCAGCGGATGGGGGGTGCTAGATGAAGCTTTCTTT. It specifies CASGWGVLDEAFF.